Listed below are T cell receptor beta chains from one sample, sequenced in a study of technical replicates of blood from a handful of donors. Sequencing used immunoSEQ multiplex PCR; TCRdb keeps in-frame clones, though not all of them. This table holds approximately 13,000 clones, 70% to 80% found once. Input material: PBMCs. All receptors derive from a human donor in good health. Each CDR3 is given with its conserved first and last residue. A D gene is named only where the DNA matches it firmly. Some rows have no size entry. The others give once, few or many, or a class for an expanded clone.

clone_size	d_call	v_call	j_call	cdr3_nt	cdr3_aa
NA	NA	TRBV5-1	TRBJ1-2	TGCGCCAGCAGCCCTGGGGGGACGAGGCCTCATGGCTACACCTTC	CASSPGGTRPHGYTF
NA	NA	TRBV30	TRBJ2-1	TGTGCCTGGGCCCGGGGAACCCACAATGAGCAGTTCTTC	CAWARGTHNEQFF
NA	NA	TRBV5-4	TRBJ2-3	TGTGCCAGCAGCTTGGGACAGGCTCTTCCTAGCACAGATACGCAGTATTTT	CASSLGQALPSTDTQYF
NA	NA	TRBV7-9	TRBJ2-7	TGTGCCAGCAGCCCCCGCCGCGAAGCGGAGCAGTACTTC	CASSPRREAEQYF
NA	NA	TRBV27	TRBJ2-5	TGTGCCAGCGGTTACTCGTACCAAGAGACCCAGTACTTC	CASGYSYQETQYF
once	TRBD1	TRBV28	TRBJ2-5	TGTGCCAGCAGTACCGATCGGACAGGTGAAGAGACCCAGTACTTC	CASSTDRTGEETQYF
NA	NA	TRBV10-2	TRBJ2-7	TGCGCCAGCAGTGAGAGACAGTACTGGGGTCTAGGGAACTACGAGCAGTACTTC	CASSERQYWGLGNYEQYF
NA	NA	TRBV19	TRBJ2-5	TGTGCCAGTGGGGGAGGGGGAAGGGAGACCCAGTACTTC	CASGGGGRETQYF
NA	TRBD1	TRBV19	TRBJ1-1	TGTGCCAGTAAGACCCGGACAGGGGGCCTGAACACTGAAGCTTTCTTT	CASKTRTGGLNTEAFF
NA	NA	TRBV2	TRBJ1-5	TGTGCCAGCAGTGAATTGGGGGGTTGGAATAGCAATCAGCCCCAGCATTTT	CASSELGGWNSNQPQHF
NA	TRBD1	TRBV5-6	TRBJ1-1	TGTGCCAGCAGCACCAGACAGGGTGAAGCTTTCTTT	CASSTRQGEAFF
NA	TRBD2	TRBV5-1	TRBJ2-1	TGCGCCAGCAACTTAGCGGGAGGCTACAATGAGCAGTTCTTC	CASNLAGGYNEQFF